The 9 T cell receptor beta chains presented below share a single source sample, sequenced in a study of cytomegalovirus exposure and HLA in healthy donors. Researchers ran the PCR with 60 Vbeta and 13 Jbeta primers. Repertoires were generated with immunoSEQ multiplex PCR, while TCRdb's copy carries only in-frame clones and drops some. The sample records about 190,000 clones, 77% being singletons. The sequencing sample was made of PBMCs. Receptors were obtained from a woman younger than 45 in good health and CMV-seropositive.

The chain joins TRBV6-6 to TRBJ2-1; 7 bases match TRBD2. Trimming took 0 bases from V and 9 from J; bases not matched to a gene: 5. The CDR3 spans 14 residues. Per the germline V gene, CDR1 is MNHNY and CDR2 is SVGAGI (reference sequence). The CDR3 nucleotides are TGTGCCAGCAGTTACTCTTGGGGAGGGGCTGAGCAGTTCTTC. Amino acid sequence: CASSYSWGGAEQFF.

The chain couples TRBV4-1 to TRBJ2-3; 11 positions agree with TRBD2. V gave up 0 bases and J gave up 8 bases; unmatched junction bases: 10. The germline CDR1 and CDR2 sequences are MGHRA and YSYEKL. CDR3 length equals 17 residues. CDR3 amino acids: CASSQDQTSGAGGTQYF. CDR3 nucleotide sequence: TGCGCCAGCAGCCAAGACCAGACTAGCGGGGCAGGGGGTACGCAGTATTTT.

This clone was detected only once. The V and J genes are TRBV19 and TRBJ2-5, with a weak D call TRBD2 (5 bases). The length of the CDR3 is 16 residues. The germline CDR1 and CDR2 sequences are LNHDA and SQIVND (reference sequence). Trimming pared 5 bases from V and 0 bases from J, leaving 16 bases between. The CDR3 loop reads CASSPRGLKYQETQYF. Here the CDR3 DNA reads TGTGCCAGTAGTCCCCGAGGACTGAAGTACCAAGAGACCCAGTACTTC.

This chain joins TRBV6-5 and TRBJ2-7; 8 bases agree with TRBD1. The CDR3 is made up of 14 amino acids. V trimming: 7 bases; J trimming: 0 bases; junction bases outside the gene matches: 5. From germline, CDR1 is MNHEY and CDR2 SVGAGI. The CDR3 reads CASTRTGSSYEQYF. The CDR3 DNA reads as TGTGCCAGCACAAGGACAGGGAGCTCCTACGAGCAGTACTTC.

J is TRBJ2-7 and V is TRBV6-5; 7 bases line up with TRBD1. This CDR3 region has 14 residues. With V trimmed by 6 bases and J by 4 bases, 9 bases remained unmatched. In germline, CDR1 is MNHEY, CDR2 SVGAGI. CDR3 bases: TGTGCCAGCAGAGGAATAGGGGGCGGGTACGAGCAGTACTTC. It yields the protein CASRGIGGGYEQYF.

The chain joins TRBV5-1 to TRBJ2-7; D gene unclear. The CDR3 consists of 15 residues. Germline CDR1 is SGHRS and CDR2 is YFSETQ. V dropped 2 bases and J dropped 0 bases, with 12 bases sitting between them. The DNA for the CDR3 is TGCGCCAGCAGCTTTGAGACACAAAACTCCTACGAGCAGTACTTC. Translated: CASSFETQNSYEQYF.

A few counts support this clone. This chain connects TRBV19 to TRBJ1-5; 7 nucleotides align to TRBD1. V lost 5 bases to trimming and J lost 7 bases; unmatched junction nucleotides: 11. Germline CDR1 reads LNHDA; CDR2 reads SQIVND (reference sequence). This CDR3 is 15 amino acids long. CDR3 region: CASSPKGGTGQPQHF. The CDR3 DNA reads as TGTGCCAGTAGTCCCAAAGGGGGCACAGGGCAGCCCCAGCATTTT.

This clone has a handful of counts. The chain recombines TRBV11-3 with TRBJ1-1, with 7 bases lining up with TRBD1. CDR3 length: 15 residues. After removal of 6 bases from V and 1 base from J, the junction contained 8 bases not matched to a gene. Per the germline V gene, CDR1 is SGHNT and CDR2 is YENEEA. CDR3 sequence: CASSRDSGKNTEAFF. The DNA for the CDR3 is TGTGCCAGCAGTCGGGACAGCGGTAAGAACACTGAAGCTTTCTTT.

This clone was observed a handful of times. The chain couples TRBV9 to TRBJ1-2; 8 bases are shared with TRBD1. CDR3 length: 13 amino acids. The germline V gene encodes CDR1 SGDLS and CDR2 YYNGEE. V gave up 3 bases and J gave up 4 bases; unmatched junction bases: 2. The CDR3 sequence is CASSEGQVYGYTF. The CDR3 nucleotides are TGTGCCAGCAGCGAGGGACAGGTCTATGGCTACACCTTC.